The 21 T cell receptor beta chains listed next were all sequenced from one sample in a study of regulatory T cells in long-lasting Graves disease. Time point noted: newly diagnosed GD, antithyroid drugs for less than 3 months. The TCR library was made from RNA that had been extracted from PBMCs in TRIzol. Arm-PCR of CDR3 regions with iRepertoire HTBI primers generated TCR beta libraries. TCRdb passed the multiplex PCR reads through MiXCR, listing each CDR3 protein once. Found here are 370,000 or so distinct CDR3 sequences, 15% to 20% of them singletons; the top ten hold just over 20%. These data were also filed under a second study, of T cells in Graves' hyperthyroidism and ophthalmopathy.

The input for sequencing was peripheral blood mononuclear cells (PBMCs), taken at new diagnosis, from a patient treated with antithyroid drugs. Every receptor here comes from a woman under 30 with Graves disease.

This clonotype showed up many times. The chain joins TRBV7-8 to TRBJ2-7, with 9 bases identical to TRBD1. The CDR3 extends over 15 amino acids. V shed 5 bases and J 3 bases; nucleotides not matched to a gene: 8. Germline V gene data show CDR1 as SGHVS and CDR2 as FQNEAQ. The CDR3 region is CASSAPGQGLYEQYF. The DNA of the CDR3 is TGTGCCAGCAGCGCTCCGGGACAGGGACTCTACGAGCAGTACTTC.

This clonotype was observed many times. The chain is built from TRBV10-3 and TRBJ2-7; D is uncertain. CDR1 and CDR2 (germline): ENHRY, SYGVKD. V shed 4 bases and J shed 7 bases, with 11 bases lying between them. The CDR3 runs to 12 residues. The CDR3 spells CAISADQPEQYF. In DNA, the CDR3 is TGTGCCATCAGTGCTGATCAGCCGGAGCAGTACTTC.

This clonotype was found many times. The gene calls are TRBV11-2 and TRBJ2-2; 9 nucleotides match TRBD1. Germline values: CDR1 SGHAT, CDR2 FQNNGV. The trim removed 1 base at V and 6 bases at J, leaving 3 bases unmatched. The CDR3 spans 15 residues. The CDR3 region has the DNA TGTGCCAGCAGCTTAGGACAGGGGGGAGCCGGGGAGCTGTTTTTT. Its protein product is CASSLGQGGAGELFF.

This clonotype has a count of ten or more. V gene TRBV18 combines with J gene TRBJ2-1; 9 positions match TRBD2. Germline values: CDR1 KGHSH, CDR2 LQKENI. With V trimmed by 3 bases and J by 4 bases, 10 bases remained unmatched. This CDR3 has 17 residues. CDR3: CASSPRALAGPYNEQFF. In DNA form, the CDR3 reads TGTGCCAGCTCACCGAGAGCACTAGCGGGCCCTTACAATGAGCAGTTCTTC.

The chain combines TRBV12-3 or TRBV12-4 with TRBJ2-7, with 9 bases fitting TRBD1. The trim removed 5 bases at V and 7 bases at J, leaving 12 bases unmatched. This CDR3 has 15 amino acids. DNA for the CDR3: TGTGCCAGCAGTCCTCCCGGGACAGGGACGGGTGAGCAGTACTTC. This sequence encodes CASSPPGTGTGEQYF.

The chain is built from TRBV10-2 and TRBJ1-4; D call uncertain. V dropped 3 bases and J dropped 4 bases, with 12 bases sitting between them. This CDR3 spans 15 amino acids. In germline, CDR1 is WSHSY, CDR2 SAAADI. The CDR3 DNA reads as TGCGCCAGCAGTGACCTTCTGCGGGGTAATGAAAAACTGTTTTTT. This translates into CASSDLLRGNEKLFF.

This clonotype was observed at least ten times. The V call is TRBV18, the J call TRBJ2-1, with 10 positions matching TRBD2. There are 15 residues in the CDR3. V shed 0 bases and J 9 bases; nucleotides not matched to a gene: 5. The V gene's germline CDR1 is KGHSH and CDR2 LQKENI. CDR3 DNA sequence: TGTGCCAGCTCACCACCGTCTAGCGGGAGTAGTGAGCAGTTCTTC. Amino acid sequence: CASSPPSSGSSEQFF.

This clonotype has only a few counts. The chain employs TRBV7-3 and TRBJ2-2, with D maybe TRBD2 (6 bases). V dropped 2 bases and J dropped 5 bases, with 18 bases sitting between them. Germline V gene lookup returns CDR1 SGHTA and CDR2 FQGTGA. The CDR3 is 17 residues long. The CDR3 protein is CASSLDRGSASTGELFF. Here the CDR3 DNA reads TGTGCCAGCAGCTTAGATCGGGGGTCTGCGAGTACCGGGGAGCTGTTTTTT.

This clonotype was detected many times. The chain couples TRBV12-3 or TRBV12-4 to TRBJ2-4; D could derive from TRBD1 or TRBD2 (5 bases each). V shed 1 base and J shed 8 bases, with 9 bases lying between them. The CDR3 runs to 13 residues. The CDR3 loop is CASSLVQGHIQYF. For the CDR3, the DNA is TGTGCCAGCAGTTTAGTGCAGGGACACATTCAGTACTTC.

This clonotype was counted many times. This chain links TRBV2 with TRBJ1-5, with TRBD1 as a possible D gene (5 bases). The germline V gene encodes CDR1 SNHLY and CDR2 FYNNEI. The CDR3 runs to 15 residues. Trimming left V 6 bases short and J 5 bases short, with 17 bases between. This chain's CDR3 is CASRLDIQDYQPQHF. DNA of the CDR3: TGTGCCAGCAGGCTGGACATCCAAGACTATCAGCCCCAGCATTTT.

This clonotype was seen many times. The J gene is TRBJ1-1, the V gene TRBV4-1, with no clear D. The CDR3 loop spans 15 amino acids. V lost 0 bases to trimming and J lost 0 bases, with 8 bases between them. From germline, CDR1 is MGHRA and CDR2 YSYEKL. In DNA form, the CDR3 reads TGCGCCAGCAGCCAAGAGGGCGACATGAACACTGAAGCTTTCTTT. Protein sequence: CASSQEGDMNTEAFF.

This clonotype appeared many times. The chain employs TRBV30 and TRBJ2-5; TRBD2 matches at 7 bases. The CDR3 is made up of 13 amino acids. Germline assignment: CDR1 GTSNPN and CDR2 SVGIG (reference sequence). V shed 3 bases and J 1 base; nucleotides not matched to a gene: 2. The CDR3 loop is CAWSGGTQETQYF. For the CDR3, the DNA is TGTGCCTGGAGCGGGGGGACCCAAGAGACCCAGTACTTC.

With regard to this clonotype: Possible read error: a much larger clone is one base away. The chain combines TRBV6-2 or TRBV6-3 with TRBJ1-5; D not certain. The germline V and J ends were trimmed by 6 bases and 0 bases, with 12 bases remaining between them. This CDR3 region has 15 residues. CDR1 is MNHEY, CDR2 SVGEGT, per germline. This CDR3 is CASREAQFSNQPQHF. The CDR3 nucleotides read TGTGCCAGCAGAGAAGCGCAGTTTAGCAATCAGCCCCAGCATTTT.

A single count supports this clonotype. This rearrangement joins TRBV6-1 to TRBJ2-4, with 9 nucleotides matching TRBD1. Trimming cost V 8 bases and J 2 bases; bases outside gene matches: 13. CDR3 length: 17 residues. The germline V gene encodes CDR1 MNHNS and CDR2 SASEGT. The CDR3 sequence: CASGRGGQGASKNIQYF. DNA of the CDR3: TGTGCCAGCGGAAGAGGGGGACAGGGCGCGTCCAAAAACATTCAGTACTTC.

This clonotype was seen repeatedly, ten times or more. V usage is TRBV5-5 and J usage is TRBJ1-1; D not certain. V was clipped by 1 base and J by 4 bases, with 11 bases between them. The length of the CDR3 is 14 residues. Looked up from germline, CDR1 is SGHKS and CDR2 is YYEKEE (reference sequence). CDR3 sequence reads: CASSLKAVGTEAFF. The DNA of the CDR3 is TGTGCCAGCAGCTTGAAGGCGGTAGGCACTGAAGCTTTCTTT.

This clonotype was observed at least ten times. The CDR3 is CASSVQSSPQHF. CDR3 DNA sequence: TGTGCCAGCAGTGTCCAATCCAGTCCCCAGCATTTT. The V gene is TRBV2, the J gene TRBJ1-5; D is unresolved. V was shortened by 4 bases and J by 10 bases, with 11 bases between the two germline ends. Germline CDR1 is SNHLY and CDR2 is FYNNEI. The CDR3 has 12 residues.

The CDR3 protein is CSARDPPSEGYGYTF. DNA for the CDR3: TGCAGTGCTAGAGATCCCCCCTCAGAGGGCTATGGCTACACCTTC. The chain has TRBV20-1 and TRBJ1-2; D ambiguous. This CDR3 is 15 amino acids long. Germline-derived CDR1 and CDR2 are DFQATT and SNEGSKA (reference sequence). V was trimmed by 0 bases and J by 4 bases, leaving 15 bases between them.

This clonotype was seen at least ten times. The J gene is TRBJ1-1, the V gene TRBV2; D not resolved. Germline values: CDR1 SNHLY, CDR2 FYNNEI. The CDR3 contains 10 residues. Trimming cost V 0 bases and J 11 bases, with 4 bases left between them. CDR3: CASSEARAFF. The CDR3 nucleotides are TGTGCCAGCAGTGAAGCAAGGGCTTTCTTT. Supplemented by reference TRBV2 and TRBJ1-1, the full variable domain reads EPEVTQTPSHQVTQMGQEVILRCVPISNHLYFYWYRQILGQKVEFLVSFYNNEISEKSEIFDDQFSVERPDGSNFTLKIRSTKLEDSAMYFCASSEARAFFGQGTRLTVV.

This clonotype appeared many times. V usage is TRBV2 and J usage is TRBJ1-2; 9 nucleotides align to TRBD1. CDR3 length equals 12 residues. The J segment lost 6 bases and the V segment lost 5 bases, leaving 1 base of the junction unmatched. Germline assignment: CDR1 SNHLY and CDR2 FYNNEI. CDR3 protein: CASSRTGDGYTF. The CDR3 DNA reads as TGTGCCAGCAGTCGGACAGGGGATGGCTACACCTTC.

Remarks on this clonotype: A much bigger clone sits one base away, suggesting this may be a read error. This chain links TRBV3-1 with TRBJ2-2; unclear D gene. Trimming pared 1 base from V and 4 bases from J, leaving 1 base between. The CDR3 is made up of 12 amino acids. Germline loops: CDR1 LGHDT, CDR2 YNNKEL (reference sequence). CDR3 coding DNA: TGTGCCAGCAGCCAAGTCACCGGGGAGCTGTTTTTT. This codes for CASSQVTGELFF.

V is TRBV20-1 and J is TRBJ2-3, with 14 bases fitting TRBD2. The J call may be mistaken, given a closer DNA end match to TRBJ2-5. This CDR3 comprises 18 residues. Germline assignment: CDR1 DFQATT and CDR2 SNEGSKA (reference sequence). The CDR3 loop is CSARPRLAGGPGGETQYF. CDR3 nucleotides: TGCAGTGCTAGACCAAGACTAGCGGGAGGGCCTGGGGGGGAGACCCAGTACTTC.